This T cell receptor (beta chain) is from a study of early T cells in non-severe SARS-CoV-2 infection. Study in general: Unpaired chains resulted from sequencing bulk RNA of unsorted whole blood. Study outcomes and limitations: There was a bias toward anti-spike CD8 responses in VDJdb matching, which missed private and CD4 specificities.

This clonotype was detected many times. Antigen specificity is unknown. The CDR3 covers 15 residues. Germline values: CDR1 MNHNY, CDR2 SVGAGI (reference sequence). J gave up 7 bases and V 3 bases, and 6 bases lay outside the gene matches. Individual cDNA molecules received unique molecular identifiers. TCRdb called the 5' RACE reads again in MiXCR, with one record for every CDR3 protein. This repertoire shows 15,000 to 20,000 distinct CDR3 sequences, 5% found once; its top ten account for 6.5% to 8.5%. J is TRBJ2-1 and V is TRBV6-6, with 10 bases lining up with TRBD2. Sequenced input: whole blood. This sequence originates from an adult who was a healthcare worker with PCR-confirmed SARS-CoV-2 infection or an uninfected control (not recorded which). The CDR3 DNA reads TGTGCCAGCAGTTATACTGGACTAGCGGCTAATGAGCAGTTCTTC. Encoded protein: CASSYTGLAANEQFF.